This T cell receptor beta chain was profiled in a study of T cells expressing NK-cell markers. Germline V gene sequence: CDR1 SGHRS, CDR2 YFSETQ. The CDR3 has 15 residues. Using the 5' RACE reads, TCRdb records one entry per CDR3 protein without DNA. Recorded here are 550,000 to 600,000 distinct CDR3 sequences; the top ten clones represent around 3.3%. The sequenced sample consisted of blood T cells: a sorted CD56 or NKG2C T cell subset, CD4+ or CD8+ T cells, or bulk PBMC T cells (not recorded which). V gene TRBV5-1 combines with J gene TRBJ2-1. This clonotype was sampled from a man aged 18 to 30 in good health. The CDR3 sequence: CASSSSERSHNEQFF.